This T cell receptor (beta chain) was observed in a study of cytomegalovirus exposure and HLA in healthy donors. Study in general: Later analysis reported that the approximately 120 validation repertoires shared the platform of the approximately 690 first-cohort repertoires. The study's findings and limits: Among TCR beta chains, those listed as cytomegalovirus-associated numbered about 160. CMV antigen specificity of a few CMV-associated chains was confirmed in vitro.

Concerning this clone itself: Its specificity is unknown.

Repertoires were generated with immunoSEQ multiplex PCR, while TCRdb's copy carries only in-frame clones and drops some. The table has approximately 280,000 clones, 86% seen once; the top ten hold roughly 1%. Trimming cost V 2 bases and J 6 bases, with 20 bases left between them. The CDR3 consists of 17 residues. CDR1 MNHEY and CDR2 SMNVEV come from the germline V gene (reference sequence). The receptor's source is a young woman in good health and CMV-seronegative. Sequenced input: PBMCs. The gene calls are TRBV27 and TRBJ2-1; TRBD2 might be the D (5 bases). The CDR3 DNA is TGTGCCAGCAGTTTAATCCTATGGGAGCCCCCAGTCAATGAGCAGTTCTTC. Residues: CASSLILWEPPVNEQFF.